This entry describes one T cell receptor beta chain. The junction shows a germline mismatch at one end, possibly a read error. The data originate from a study of tumor-infiltrating lymphocytes in primary liver carcinoma. Across the study: Stage T1-T3 N0M0 tumors spanned roughly 4 to 11 cm.

CDR3 size: 14 residues. Co-extraction of both nucleic acids (RNA and DNA) used roughly 19-33 mg of unsorted bulk tissue. Donors were untreated and chronically infected with HBV. Each tumor sample had over 80% viable tumor cells. cDNA specific to TCR beta was made from roughly 500 ng of total RNA, with a constant-region primer employed for priming. Sequencing libraries for TCR beta derived from three nested multiplex PCR rounds that used slightly modified ARM-PCR. For approximately 11 cycles apiece, the opening two PCR rounds ran with TRBV1-TRBV30 forward primers and a C-beta reverse primer. Using its own MiXCR run on the multiplex PCR reads, TCRdb lists one record per CDR3 protein. The sample contains some 190,000 distinct CDR3 sequences, around 81% of which appear only once.

The chain combines TRBV12-3 or TRBV12-4 with TRBJ1-2; TRBD1 matches 11 bases. Sequencing was done on a sample of tumor tissue from primary liver carcinoma. The TCR was taken from a man aged 40-49 years with primary liver carcinoma and hepatitis B virus infection. This chain's CDR3 is CASSWTGGYDGYIF. CDR3 in DNA: TGTGCCAGCTCATGGACAGGGGGCTATGATGGCTACATCTTC.